The 15 T cell receptor beta chains below were found in one sample sequenced in a study of beta chain features in type 1 diabetes. Sequenced material consisted of expressed TCRB transcripts (all of the isolated RNA was reverse transcribed). Sequencing used immunoSEQ multiplex PCR; TCRdb keeps in-frame clones, though not all of them. The sample yields roughly 150,000 clones, around a tenth seen once. The study, taken as a whole, reports: Significant though moderate, a shortening of TCRB CDR3s appeared in all four CD4+ subsets of Type 1 diabetes patients.

Their antigens remain unidentified. Sequencing was done on a sample of central memory CD4+ T cells from blood. The receptors here all came from a man under 40 with type 1 diabetes.

The chain joins TRBV30 to TRBJ1-4; TRBD1 matches 8 bases. Germline V gene data show CDR1 as GTSNPN and CDR2 as SVGIG (reference sequence). This CDR3 contains 15 residues. V dropped 0 bases and J dropped 9; count of bases not matched to a gene: 9. The CDR3 loop reads CAWSVPRTGRKKLFF. The CDR3 region has the DNA TGTGCCTGGAGTGTACCGCGGACAGGGAGGAAAAAACTGTTTTTT. The full variable domain, in which reference TRBV30 and TRBJ1-4 provide the parts outside the CDR3, is SQTIHQWPATLVQPVGSPLSLECTVEGTSNPNLYWYRQAAGRGLQLLFYSVGIGQISSEVPQNLSASRPQDRQFILSSKKLLLSDSGFYLCAWSVPRTGRKKLFFGSGTQLSVL.

The gene calls are TRBV11-2 and TRBJ2-3; 8 bases match TRBD1. Germline-derived CDR1 and CDR2 are SGHAT and FQNNGV. J was trimmed by 0 bases and V by 5 bases; bases with no gene match: 4. This CDR3 spans 15 amino acids. CDR3 nucleotides: TGTGCCAGCAGCCGCGACAGGGGCAGCACAGATACGCAGTATTTT. Translation gives CASSRDRGSTDTQYF.

In this sample, this clone turned up a few times. The conserved closing phenylalanine or tryptophan is absent in this CDR3, likely reflecting a read error. The limits of the CDR3 on the DNA are not certain, so only TCRdb's listed CDR3 is given. The V call is TRBV29-1, the J call TRBJ2-7; TRBD2, the table's D call, was not compared with the DNA. Germline V lookup: CDR1 SQVTM, CDR2 ANQGSEA. The CDR3 sequence runs 15 residues, both termini included. This chain's CDR3 is CSPDWAVRETPGLAS.

The chain uses TRBV7-3 and TRBJ2-1; 11 nucleotides match TRBD2. Germline-derived CDR1 and CDR2 are SGHTA and FQGTGA. V shed 2 bases, J shed 6 bases, and the junction held 6 bases outside the gene matches. This CDR3 is 16 amino acids long. The CDR3 is CASSLYGTSGTNEQFF. CDR3 DNA sequence: TGTGCCAGCAGCTTATACGGGACTAGCGGAACCAATGAGCAGTTCTTC. The full variable domain, in which reference TRBV7-3 and TRBJ2-1 provide the parts outside the CDR3, is GAGVSQTPSNKVTEKGKYVELRCDPISGHTALYWYRQSLGQGPEFLIYFQGTGAADDSGLPNDRFFAVRPEGSVSTLKIQRTERGDSAVYLCASSLYGTSGTNEQFFGPGTRLTVL.

The chain has TRBV5-4 and TRBJ2-7; TRBD2 matches 8 bases. Germline CDR1 and CDR2: SGHNT and YYREEE (reference sequence). The CDR3 totals 14 residues. Trimming at V came to 4 bases and at J to 2 bases, leaving 5 bases not matched to a gene. CDR3 loop: CASSPGGTAYEQYF. In DNA, the CDR3 is TGTGCCAGCAGCCCGGGAGGGACGGCCTACGAGCAGTACTTC.

The chain has TRBV29-1 and TRBJ2-7; 7 nucleotides align to TRBD2. CDR3 length: 13 residues. The junction had 7 bases not matched to a gene; V was cut back by 6 bases and J by 2 bases. The germline CDR1 and CDR2 sequences are SQVTM and ANQGSEA. CDR3 sequence reads: CSVVRGDPYEQYF. CDR3 sequence (DNA): TGCAGCGTAGTTCGGGGGGACCCCTACGAGCAGTACTTC.

This clone was seen a handful of times. The chain combines TRBV7-2 with TRBJ2-5, with D possibly TRBD2 on 7 matching bases. The V end lost 0 bases, the J end lost 5 bases, and 10 bases lay between the germline ends. Germline CDR1 reads SGHTA; CDR2 reads FQGNSA. The CDR3 covers 14 residues. In DNA, the CDR3 is TGTGCCAGCAGCTTAGCGCGGGGGCACGAGACCCAGTACTTC. It yields the protein CASSLARGHETQYF.

This clone was found a few times. The chain has TRBV28 and TRBJ2-1; weak D call: TRBD2 (5 bases). V lost 4 bases, J lost 10 bases, and 8 bases lay in between. Germline loops: CDR1 MDHEN, CDR2 SYDVKM. The CDR3 covers 11 residues. CDR3 DNA: TGTGCCAGCAGTTCTCGGGAAGAGCAGTTCTTC. Amino acids: CASSSREEQFF.

The V and J genes are TRBV19 and TRBJ2-1, with TRBD2 identical over 7 bases. J gave up 0 bases and V 8 bases, and 19 bases lay outside the gene matches. Germline V CDR1 and CDR2: LNHDA, SQIVND (reference sequence). This CDR3 comprises 19 residues. Here the CDR3 DNA reads TGTGCCAGTCGCTATAGGTTAGCGGGCGACACCCGCTCCTACAATGAGCAGTTCTTC. Residues: CASRYRLAGDTRSYNEQFF.

This clone was counted a few times. V and J are TRBV7-2 and TRBJ2-7; 9 positions agree with TRBD2. The CDR3 runs to 13 residues. V was pared by 4 bases and J by 4 bases, with 2 bases of the junction left unmatched. The germline CDR1 and CDR2 sequences are SGHTA and FQGNSA. The CDR3 region has the DNA TGTGCCAGCAGCTCGACTAGCGGATACGAGCAGTACTTC. Protein: CASSSTSGYEQYF.

This clone has just a few counts. V usage is TRBV18 and J usage is TRBJ1-2; TRBD1 matches 8 bases. Per germline, CDR1 KGHSH and CDR2 LQKENI. The CDR3 runs to 17 residues. V dropped 6 bases and J dropped 3; count of bases not matched to a gene: 15. CDR3: CASSLTRDRSRDYGYTF. The CDR3 nucleotides read TGTGCCAGCTCGTTAACCCGGGACAGGTCACGGGACTATGGCTACACCTTC.

This clone was picked up a small number of times. CDR3 loop: CASSLAHDRGPQPQHF. In DNA, the CDR3 is TGCGCCAGCAGCTTGGCCCATGACAGGGGTCCTCAGCCCCAGCATTTT. The chain is built from TRBV5-1 and TRBJ1-5; 8 positions agree with TRBD1. The CDR3 runs to 16 residues. V lost 0 bases and J lost 6; bases outside the gene matches: 8. CDR1 is SGHRS, CDR2 YFSETQ, per germline.

This clone turned up a few times. The chain couples TRBV2 to TRBJ2-2; no clear D gene. Trimming took off 5 bases at V and 7 bases at J, with 8 bases between the two ends. The CDR3 contains 12 residues. Germline CDR1 reads SNHLY; CDR2 reads FYNNEI. The CDR3 bases are TGTGCCAGCAGTACTAACGGCGGGGAGCTGTTTTTT. Translation gives CASSTNGGELFF.

This clone showed up just a few times. This sequence joins TRBV9 and TRBJ2-3; 7 positions match TRBD2. This CDR3 has 15 amino acids. V shed 3 bases, J shed 10 bases, and the junction held 14 bases outside the gene matches. Germline values: CDR1 SGDLS, CDR2 YYNGEE. For the CDR3, the DNA is TGTGCCAGCAGCGCCCAGCCCACTAGCGCCCGGGCGCAGTATTTT. It encodes CASSAQPTSARAQYF.

The chain has TRBV4-3 and TRBJ2-3, with D perhaps TRBD1 (6 bases). Germline loops: CDR1 LGHNA, CDR2 YSLEER. V lost 0 bases, J lost 4 bases, and 14 bases lay in between. This CDR3 contains 16 residues. CDR3 residues: CASSQDPNRAADTQYF. The CDR3 coding sequence is TGCGCCAGCAGCCAAGATCCCAACAGGGCCGCAGATACGCAGTATTTT.